This section outlines one TCR beta chain sequence together with its context. Its antigen is as yet unknown. The data were taken from a study of T cells in Graves' hyperthyroidism and ophthalmopathy. The study's findings and limits: It was a median roughly six months before onset that the model predicted ophthalmopathy. Blood also carried most thyroid clonotypes expanded above 0.001. Using 13 V-J features, a model discriminated ophthalmopathy from stable hyperthyroidism.

Amplification of TCR beta CDR3 regions was performed using RNA transcripts as template. The TCR CDR3 was amplified in a first-round RT-PCR using the HTBI primer set. TCRdb reanalysed the multiplex PCR reads using MiXCR and keeps one entry per CDR3 protein. The table has 700,000 or so distinct CDR3 sequences, about a sixth seen once. It was considered stable Graves' hyperthyroidism when ophthalmopathy did not progress within 18 months. Germline CDR1 reads SGHRS; CDR2 reads YFSETQ. V gave up 4 bases and J gave up 6 bases; unmatched junction bases: 6. CDR3 length: 15 residues. The chain is built from TRBV5-1 and TRBJ2-1, with 11 bases lining up with TRBD2. Sequenced: blood. This receptor was identified in a man between 18 and 29 years old with Graves' hyperthyroidism. As DNA, the CDR3 is TGCGCCAGCAGCCTAACTAGCGGGGGTAGCAATGAGCAGTTCTTC. Residues: CASSLTSGGSNEQFF.